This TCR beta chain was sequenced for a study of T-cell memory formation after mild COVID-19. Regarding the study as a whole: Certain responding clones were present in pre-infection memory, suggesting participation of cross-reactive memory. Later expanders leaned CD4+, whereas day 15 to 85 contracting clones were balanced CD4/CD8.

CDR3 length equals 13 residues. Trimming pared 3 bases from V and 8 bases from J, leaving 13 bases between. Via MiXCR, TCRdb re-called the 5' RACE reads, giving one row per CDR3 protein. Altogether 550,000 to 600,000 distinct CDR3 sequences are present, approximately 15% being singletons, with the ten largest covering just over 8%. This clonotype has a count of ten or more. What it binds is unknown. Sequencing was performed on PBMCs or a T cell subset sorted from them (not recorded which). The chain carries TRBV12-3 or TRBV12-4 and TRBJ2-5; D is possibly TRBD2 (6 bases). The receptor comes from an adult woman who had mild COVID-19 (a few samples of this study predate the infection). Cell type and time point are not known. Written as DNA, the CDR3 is TGTGCCAGCAGTTTTACGGTTGGGACTACCCAGTACTTC. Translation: CASSFTVGTTQYF.